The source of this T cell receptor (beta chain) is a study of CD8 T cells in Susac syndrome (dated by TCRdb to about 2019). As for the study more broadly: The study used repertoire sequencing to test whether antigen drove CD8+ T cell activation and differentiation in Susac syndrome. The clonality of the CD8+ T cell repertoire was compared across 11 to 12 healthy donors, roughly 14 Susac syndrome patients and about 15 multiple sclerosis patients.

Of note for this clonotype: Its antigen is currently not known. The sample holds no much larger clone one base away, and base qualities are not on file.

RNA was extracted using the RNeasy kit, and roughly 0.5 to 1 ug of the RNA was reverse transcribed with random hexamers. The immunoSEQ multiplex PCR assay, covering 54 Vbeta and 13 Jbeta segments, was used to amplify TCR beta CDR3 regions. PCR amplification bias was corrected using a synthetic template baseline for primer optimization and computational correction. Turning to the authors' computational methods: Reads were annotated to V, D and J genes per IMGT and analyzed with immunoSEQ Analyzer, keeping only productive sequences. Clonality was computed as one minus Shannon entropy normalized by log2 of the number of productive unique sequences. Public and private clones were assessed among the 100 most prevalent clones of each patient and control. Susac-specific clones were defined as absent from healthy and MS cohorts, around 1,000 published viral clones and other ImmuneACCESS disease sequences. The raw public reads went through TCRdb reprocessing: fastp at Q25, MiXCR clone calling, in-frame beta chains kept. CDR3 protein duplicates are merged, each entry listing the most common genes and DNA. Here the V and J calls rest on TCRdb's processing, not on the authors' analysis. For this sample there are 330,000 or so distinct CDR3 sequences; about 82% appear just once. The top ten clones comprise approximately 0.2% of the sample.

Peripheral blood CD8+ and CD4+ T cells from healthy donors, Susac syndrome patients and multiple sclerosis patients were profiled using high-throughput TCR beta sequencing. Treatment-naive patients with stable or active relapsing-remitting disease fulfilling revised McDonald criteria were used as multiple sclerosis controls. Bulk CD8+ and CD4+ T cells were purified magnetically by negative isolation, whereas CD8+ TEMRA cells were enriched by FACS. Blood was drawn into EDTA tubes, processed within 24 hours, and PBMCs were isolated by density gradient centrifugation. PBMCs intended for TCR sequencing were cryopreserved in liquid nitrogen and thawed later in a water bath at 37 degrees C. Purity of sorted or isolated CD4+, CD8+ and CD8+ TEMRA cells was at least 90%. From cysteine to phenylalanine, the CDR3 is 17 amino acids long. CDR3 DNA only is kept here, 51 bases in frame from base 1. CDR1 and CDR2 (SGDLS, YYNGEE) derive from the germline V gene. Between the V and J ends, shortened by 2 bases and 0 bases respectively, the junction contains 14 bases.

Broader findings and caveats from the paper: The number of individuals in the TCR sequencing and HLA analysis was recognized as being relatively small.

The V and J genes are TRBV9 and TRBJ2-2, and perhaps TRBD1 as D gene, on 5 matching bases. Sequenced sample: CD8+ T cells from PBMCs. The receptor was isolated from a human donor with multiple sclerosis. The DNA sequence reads TGTGCCAGCAGCGTTGTACAGGTGATTACGAACACCGGGGAGCTGTTTTTT. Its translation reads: CASSVVQVITNTGELFF.